A selection of T cell receptor beta chains follows, all from one sample in a study of blood T cell repertoires in COVID-19. Produced via immunoSEQ multiplex PCR; TCRdb's table is partial and in-frame only. The data contain approximately 380,000 clones, roughly 85% of them singletons. The sequenced sample was peripheral blood. Receptor source: a woman younger than 30 with acute or convalescent COVID-19. Both conserved end residues are part of each CDR3. D genes are given only for firm matches. Clone size is stated in some rows and not others, as once, few, many or a class when expanded.

>TRBV14|TRBD1|TRBJ1-4|.
TGTGCCAGCAGCCCGTGGACAGGGGGAAATGAAAAACTGTTTTTT
CASSPWTGGNEKLFF
>TRBV24-1|TRBD1|TRBJ2-3|.
TGTGCCACCAGTGATGGGCTTGACAGGGAACACACAGATACGCAGTATTTT
CATSDGLDREHTDTQYF
>TRBV15|TRBD1|TRBJ1-5|.
TGTGCCACCAGCAGCAGGGGGTCGGATCAGCCCCAGCATTTT
CATSSRGSDQPQHF
>TRBV6-1|TRBD1|TRBJ1-2|.
TGTGCCAGCAGTGAAGCGCTTCTGGGACAGGGTTATGGCTACACCTTC
CASSEALLGQGYGYTF
>TRBV7-6|.|TRBJ2-1|.
TGTGCCAGCAGCCCAGACACCAATGAGCAGTTCTTC
CASSPDTNEQFF
>TRBV3-1/TRBV3-2|TRBD2|TRBJ2-2|.
TGTGCCAGCAGCCTCGTCCCTAGCGGGGGGGCCGGCGGGGAGCTGTTTTTT
CASSLVPSGGAGGELFF
>TRBV19|.|TRBJ1-1|once
TGTGCCAGTAGTCACAGGGATGACACTGAAGCTTTCTTT
CASSHRDDTEAFF
>TRBV19|TRBD1|TRBJ1-6|.
TGTGCCAGTAGTCCCGGGACAGGGGGTTCACCCCTCCACTTT
CASSPGTGGSPLHF
>TRBV19|.|TRBJ1-1|.
TGTGCCAGTTTTTCAGTGAACACTGAAGCTTTCTTT
CASFSVNTEAFF
>TRBV27|.|TRBJ2-2|.
TGTGCCAGCAGTTTACGCGACACATACACCGGGGAGCTGTTTTTT
CASSLRDTYTGELFF
>TRBV2|TRBD1|TRBJ2-1|.
TGTGCCAGCTTTACAGGGGGATCACAGGGCAAGCAGTTCTTC
CASFTGGSQGKQFF
>TRBV3-1/TRBV3-2|.|TRBJ1-1|once
TGTGCCAGCAGCCAAGGCGGGGGGGAAGCTTTCTTT
CASSQGGGEAFF
>TRBV5-1|.|TRBJ1-3|.
TGCGCCAGCAGCTTGGCAGGGATCGAGTCTGGAAACACCATATATTTT
CASSLAGIESGNTIYF
>TRBV9|.|TRBJ1-1|.
TGTGCCAGCAGCCCTGTTCAGGAAGCTTTCTTT
CASSPVQEAFF